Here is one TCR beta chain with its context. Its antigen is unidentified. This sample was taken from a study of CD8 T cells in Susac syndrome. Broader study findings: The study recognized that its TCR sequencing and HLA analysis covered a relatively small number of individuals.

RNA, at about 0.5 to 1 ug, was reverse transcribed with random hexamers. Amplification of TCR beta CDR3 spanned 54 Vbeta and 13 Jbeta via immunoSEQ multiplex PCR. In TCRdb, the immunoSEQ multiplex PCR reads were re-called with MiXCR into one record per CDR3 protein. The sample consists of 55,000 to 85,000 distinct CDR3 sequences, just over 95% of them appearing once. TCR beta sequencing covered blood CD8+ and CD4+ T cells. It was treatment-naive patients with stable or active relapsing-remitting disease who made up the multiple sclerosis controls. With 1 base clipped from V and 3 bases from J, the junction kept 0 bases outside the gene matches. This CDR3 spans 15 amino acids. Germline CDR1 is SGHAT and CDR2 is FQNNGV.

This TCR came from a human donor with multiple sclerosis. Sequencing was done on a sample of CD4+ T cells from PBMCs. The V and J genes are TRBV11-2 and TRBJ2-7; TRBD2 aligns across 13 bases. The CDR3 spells CASSLGLAGGYEQYF. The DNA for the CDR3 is TGTGCCAGCAGCTTAGGACTAGCGGGGGGCTACGAGCAGTACTTC.